These 16 T cell receptor beta chains were sequenced from one sample in a study of T cell responses to AZD1222 COVID-19 vaccine (dated by TCRdb to the early 2020s). The sample's time point label, decoded: baseline before first vaccination. Libraries were prepared through the immunoSEQ multiplex PCR assay. TCRdb took over this immuneACCESS table, retaining in-frame rearrangements with V and J assigned. Such tables are incomplete; in checked studies, under half of the missing clones stem from an unresolved V gene, and the remainder is unexplained. This sample has around 200,000 clones in its table, and 88% of those were observed once. Clones ranked in the top ten supply approximately 7.7% of the sample. The sample here was peripheral blood, taken on day 0 of AZD1222 vaccination. These receptors all come from an adult in good health.

J is TRBJ1-3 and V is TRBV2; TRBD1 is a possible D gene (6 bases). Germline V gene lookup returns CDR1 SNHLY and CDR2 FYNNEI. The V gene lost 7 bases and the J gene lost 4 bases, with 17 bases spanning the gap. There are 15 residues in the CDR3. The CDR3 protein is CASKGTGPVGNTIYF. Written as DNA, the CDR3 is TGTGCCAGCAAGGGCACAGGGCCGGTGGGAAACACCATATATTTT.

CDR3 coding DNA: TGTGCCAGCAGTCCAGGGGGGATCTACGAGCAGTACTTC. It specifies CASSPGGIYEQYF. The chain uses TRBV27 and TRBJ2-7, with TRBD1 as a possible D gene (7 bases). The CDR3 has 13 amino acids. Trimming took off 5 bases at V and 3 bases at J, with 11 bases between the two ends. CDR1 and CDR2 (germline): MNHEY, SMNVEV (reference sequence).

V is TRBV6-1 and J is TRBJ1-5; 7 bases are shared with TRBD1. The CDR3 has 17 residues. Germline CDR1 is MNHNS and CDR2 is SASEGT. After removal of 2 bases from V and 7 bases from J, the junction contained 14 bases not matched to a gene. The CDR3 DNA is TGTGCCAGCAGTGAATCCGTCCCCAGGGGGTCCTCACAGCCCCAGCATTTT. It encodes CASSESVPRGSSQPQHF.

The chain joins TRBV3-1 (or the pseudogene TRBV3-2) to TRBJ2-7, with 11 bases lining up with TRBD2. Germline values: CDR1 LGHDT, CDR2 YNNKEL (reference sequence). Trimming cost V 2 bases and J 1 base; bases outside gene matches: 7. The CDR3 extends over 17 amino acids. This CDR3 is CASSQTPGTSGSYEQYF. Here the CDR3 DNA reads TGTGCCAGCAGCCAAACCCCCGGGACTAGCGGTTCCTACGAGCAGTACTTC.

The chain has TRBV6-5 and TRBJ2-7; D gene unclear. V was pared by 2 bases and J by 2 bases, with 7 bases between. The germline V gene encodes CDR1 MNHEY and CDR2 SVGAGI. This CDR3 is 13 amino acids long. Written as DNA, the CDR3 is TGTGCCAGCAGTTACGGGTCCACCTACGAGCAGTACTTC. Protein: CASSYGSTYEQYF.

The chain has TRBV30 and TRBJ2-2; possibly TRBD1 for D (6 bases). The CDR3 covers 14 residues. Trimming removed 2 bases from V and 6 bases from J, with 13 bases in between. Per germline, CDR1 GTSNPN and CDR2 SVGIG (reference sequence). CDR3 amino acids: CAWSMDSWAGELFF. Written as DNA, the CDR3 is TGTGCCTGGAGTATGGACAGTTGGGCCGGGGAGCTGTTTTTT. Complete variable domain (other parts from reference TRBV30 and TRBJ2-2): SQTIHQWPATLVQPVGSPLSLECTVEGTSNPNLYWYRQAAGRGLQLLFYSVGIGQISSEVPQNLSASRPQDRQFILSSKKLLLSDSGFYLCAWSMDSWAGELFFGEGSRLTVL.

The chain carries TRBV7-2 and TRBJ2-7, with D unresolved. The germline gives CDR1 SGHTA, CDR2 FQGNSA. Trimming pared 3 bases from V and 3 bases from J, leaving 12 bases between. The CDR3 runs to 14 residues. CDR3 nucleotides: TGTGCCAGCAGCTTGTTCGTACCAGACTACGAGCAGTACTTC. Translating gives CASSLFVPDYEQYF. Variable domain in full (rest from reference TRBV7-2 and TRBJ2-7): GAGVSQSPSNKVTEKGKDVELRCDPISGHTALYWYRQSLGQGLEFLIYFQGNSAPDKSGLPSDRFSAERTGGSVSTLTIQRTQQEDSAVYLCASSLFVPDYEQYFGPGTRLTVT.

The J gene is TRBJ1-2, the V gene TRBV28; 7 positions agree with TRBD1. Germline V lookup: CDR1 MDHEN, CDR2 SYDVKM. The CDR3 totals 12 residues. V was pared by 5 bases and J by 7 bases, with 4 bases of the junction left unmatched. Written as DNA, the CDR3 is TGTGCCAGCAGTAGAAACAGGGGTGGCTACACCTTC. Protein: CASSRNRGGYTF.

The rearrangement links TRBV2 to TRBJ2-3, with 10 bases that match TRBD2. Germline loops: CDR1 SNHLY, CDR2 FYNNEI. Trimming at V came to 8 bases and at J to 5 bases, leaving 7 bases not matched to a gene. There are 14 residues in the CDR3. CDR3 protein: CASFRERGGDTQYF. The CDR3 DNA is TGTGCCAGCTTTCGCGAGCGGGGGGGAGATACGCAGTATTTT.

The V call is TRBV19, the J call TRBJ1-5, with D unresolved. Germline V gene lookup returns CDR1 LNHDA and CDR2 SQIVND (reference sequence). Trimming left V 6 bases short and J 3 bases short, with 12 bases between. The CDR3 has 14 residues. The CDR3 protein is CASRFHVANQPQHF. The CDR3 DNA reads as TGTGCCAGTAGGTTCCACGTGGCCAATCAGCCCCAGCATTTT.

J is TRBJ1-1 and V is TRBV18; maybe TRBD1 (6 bases). The CDR3 contains 14 residues. V lost 8 bases to trimming and J lost 0 bases, with 13 bases between them. Germline lookup yields CDR1 KGHSH and CDR2 LQKENI. The DNA for the CDR3 is TGTGCCAGCCGGACAGCGCCAATGAACACTGAAGCTTTCTTT. Protein product: CASRTAPMNTEAFF.

The CDR3 DNA sequence: TGTGCCAGCAGTGATCACCCGGGTAGGGGTTACAATCAGCCCCAGCATTTT. Its translation is CASSDHPGRGYNQPQHF. This sequence joins TRBV6-4 and TRBJ1-5; D possibly corresponds to TRBD1 (5 bases). Looked up from germline, CDR1 is MRHNA and CDR2 is SNTAGT. V was trimmed by 3 bases and J by 3 bases, leaving 18 bases between them. The CDR3 runs to 17 residues.

The chain joins TRBV24-1 to TRBJ2-3; tentatively, D is TRBD1 (5 bases). This CDR3 comprises 13 residues. Trimming took off 7 bases at V and 6 bases at J, with 13 bases between the two ends. Germline V CDR1 and CDR2: KGHDR, SFDVKD. CDR3: CATSRQGFDTQYF. CDR3 DNA sequence: TGTGCCACCAGCCGGCAGGGTTTCGATACGCAGTATTTT.

The chain couples TRBV5-1 to TRBJ2-1; TRBD1 matches at 7 bases. Germline loops: CDR1 SGHRS, CDR2 YFSETQ. V lost 4 bases and J lost 7; bases outside the gene matches: 11. This CDR3 spans 15 amino acids. The CDR3 DNA is TGCGCCAGCAGCCCAAGACAGGGTACGAGGAATGAGCAGTTCTTC. Its protein product is CASSPRQGTRNEQFF.

This chain connects TRBV19 to TRBJ1-1, with 7 bases aligning to TRBD1. Germline CDR1 is LNHDA and CDR2 is SQIVND (reference sequence). The V and J ends lost 5 bases and 5 bases, in that order; junction bases with no gene match: 5. The CDR3 is made up of 13 amino acids. CDR3 loop: CASSGLRGTEAFF. The CDR3 DNA follows: TGTGCCAGTAGTGGGCTCAGGGGGACTGAAGCTTTCTTT.

For this clone: The same CDR3 also results from other DNA sequences found in this sample. The CDR3 spells CASSFSNQPQHF. The CDR3 nucleotides read TGTGCCAGCAGTTTTAGCAATCAGCCCCAGCATTTT. The chain carries TRBV12-3 or TRBV12-4 and TRBJ1-5; D is undetermined. Between the trimmed V and J ends, which lost 3 bases and 0 bases, there was a span of 0 bases. The CDR3 is made up of 12 amino acids.